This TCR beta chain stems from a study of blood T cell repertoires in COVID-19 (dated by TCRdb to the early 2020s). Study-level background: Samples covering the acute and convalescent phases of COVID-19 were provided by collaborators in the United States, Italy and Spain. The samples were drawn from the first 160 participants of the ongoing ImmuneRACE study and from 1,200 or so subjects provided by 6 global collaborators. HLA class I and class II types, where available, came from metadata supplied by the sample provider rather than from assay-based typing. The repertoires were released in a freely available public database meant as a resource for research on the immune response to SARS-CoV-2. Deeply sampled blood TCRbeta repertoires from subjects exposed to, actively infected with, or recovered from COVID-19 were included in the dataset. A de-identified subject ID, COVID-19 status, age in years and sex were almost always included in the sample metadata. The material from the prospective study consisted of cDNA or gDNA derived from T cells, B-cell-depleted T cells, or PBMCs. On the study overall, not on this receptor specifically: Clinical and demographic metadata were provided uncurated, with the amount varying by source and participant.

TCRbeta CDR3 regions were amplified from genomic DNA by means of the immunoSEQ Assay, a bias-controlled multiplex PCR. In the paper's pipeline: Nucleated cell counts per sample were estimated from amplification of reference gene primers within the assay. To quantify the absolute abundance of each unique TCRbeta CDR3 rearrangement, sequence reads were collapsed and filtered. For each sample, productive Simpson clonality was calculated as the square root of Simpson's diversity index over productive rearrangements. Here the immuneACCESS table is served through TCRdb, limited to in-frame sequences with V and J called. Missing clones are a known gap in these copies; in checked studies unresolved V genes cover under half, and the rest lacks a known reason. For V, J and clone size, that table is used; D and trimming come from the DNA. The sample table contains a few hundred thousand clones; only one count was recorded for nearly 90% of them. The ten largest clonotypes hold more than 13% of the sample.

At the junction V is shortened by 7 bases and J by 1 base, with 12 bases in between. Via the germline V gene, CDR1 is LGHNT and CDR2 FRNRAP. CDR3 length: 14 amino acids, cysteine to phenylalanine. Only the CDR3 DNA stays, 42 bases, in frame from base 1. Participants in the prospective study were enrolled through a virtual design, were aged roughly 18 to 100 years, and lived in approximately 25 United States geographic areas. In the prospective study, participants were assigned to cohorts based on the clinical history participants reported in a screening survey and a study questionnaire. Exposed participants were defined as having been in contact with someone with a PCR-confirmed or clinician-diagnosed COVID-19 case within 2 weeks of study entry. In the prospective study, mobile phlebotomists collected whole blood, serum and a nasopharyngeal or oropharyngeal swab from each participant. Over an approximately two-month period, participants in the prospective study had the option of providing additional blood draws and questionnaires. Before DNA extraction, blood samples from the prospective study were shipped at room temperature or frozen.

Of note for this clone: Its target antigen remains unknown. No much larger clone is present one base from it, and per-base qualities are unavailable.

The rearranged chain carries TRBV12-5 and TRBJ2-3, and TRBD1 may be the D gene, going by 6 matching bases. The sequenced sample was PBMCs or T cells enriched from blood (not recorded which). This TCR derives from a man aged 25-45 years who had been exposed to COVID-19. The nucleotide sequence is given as TGTGCTAGTGTCCTCAGGGGAGGCACAGATACGCAGTATTTT. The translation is CASVLRGGTDTQYF.